This T cell receptor beta chain comes out of a study of Graves' ophthalmopathy and Graves' hyperthyroidism. Amplification of the TCR beta CDR3 regions used RNA transcripts (as template). RT-PCR was first run with HTBI primers, then multiplex PCR in a second round. A single record per CDR3 protein comes from TCRdb applying MiXCR to the multiplex PCR reads. Counted here are 210,000 or so distinct CDR3 sequences, around 28% occurring once; the ten biggest clones make up 9.1%. CDR1 is MNHEY, CDR2 SVGAGI, per germline. The germline V and J ends were trimmed by 4 bases and 2 bases, with 11 bases remaining between them. The CDR3 loop spans 14 amino acids. Of note for this clonotype: Its antigen is undetermined.

Study-level results: In separating ophthalmopathy from stable hyperthyroidism, a 13-signature model achieved about 90% sensitivity and 65% to 84% specificity. Also, most clonotypes expanded in the thyroid above 0.001 frequency appeared in blood.

PBMCs came from more than 8 ml of fresh peripheral blood. The sequencing sample was made of peripheral blood. This clonotype was obtained from a man aged 45-60 years with Graves' ophthalmopathy. This chain joins TRBV6-5 and TRBJ1-1, with D tentatively TRBD1 (5 bases). The CDR3 here is CASSSGRVNTEAFF. For the CDR3, the DNA is TGTGCCAGCAGTTCCGGCAGGGTCAACACTGAAGCTTTCTTT.